The 27 T cell receptor beta chains below all came from one sample that was sequenced in a study of blood T cells in healthy people across ages. The use of a sample-barcoded 5' primer and a J-beta primer mix characterized a second PCR of roughly 7 to 11 cycles. TCRdb reanalysed the 5' RACE reads using MiXCR and keeps one entry per CDR3 protein. Of 1.4 million or so distinct CDR3 sequences in the sample, 40% to 45% were seen once. The sequencing sample was made of blood. The receptors originated from a woman in her late teens or twenties in good health.

The chain has TRBV28 and TRBJ2-1; D uncertain. The germline V and J ends were trimmed by 2 bases and 6 bases, with 8 bases remaining between them. This CDR3 has 13 residues. Germline CDR1 is MDHEN and CDR2 is SYDVKM. As DNA, the CDR3 is TGTGCCAGCAGTTTAGAGATTCCCAATGAGCAGTTCTTC. Translation gives CASSLEIPNEQFF.

The rearrangement joins TRBV20-1 to TRBJ1-2, with 7 bases matching TRBD1. The CDR3 sequence is 14 residues long. The V segment lost 1 base and the J segment 8 bases; nucleotides outside the gene matches: 10. Germline-derived CDR1 and CDR2 are DFQATT and SNEGSKA (reference sequence). CDR3 residues: CSARGQGRFLGYTF. The CDR3 bases are TGCAGTGCTAGAGGACAGGGTCGGTTCCTAGGCTACACCTTC.

The chain employs TRBV11-2 and TRBJ2-2; D is unclear. Germline values: CDR1 SGHAT, CDR2 FQNNGV. V was shortened by 0 bases and J by 3 bases, with 8 bases between the two germline ends. This CDR3 comprises 15 residues. This CDR3 is CASSLEPTYTGELFF. The DNA for the CDR3 is TGTGCCAGCAGCTTAGAACCTACCTACACCGGGGAGCTGTTTTTT. The variable domain in full, with the rest retrieved from reference TRBV11-2 and TRBJ2-2, is EAGVAQSPRYKIIEKRQSVAFWCNPISGHATLYWYQQILGQGPKLLIQFQNNGVVDDSQLPKDRFSAERLKGVDSTLKIQPAKLEDSAVYLCASSLEPTYTGELFFGEGSRLTVL.

Concerning this clonotype: A clone one base away is much larger, so this may be a read error. The chain couples TRBV20-1 to TRBJ2-1; D uncertain. This CDR3 comprises 12 residues. The germline gives CDR1 DFQATT, CDR2 SNEGSKA (reference sequence). The V end was cut by 7 bases, the J end by 6 bases, with 13 bases between. The CDR3: CSVVLTFNEQFF. Written as DNA, the CDR3 is TGCAGTGTTGTCCTAACTTTCAATGAGCAGTTCTTC.

V is TRBV9 and J is TRBJ2-4; D is undetermined. Germline-derived CDR1 and CDR2 are SGDLS and YYNGEE. Between the trimmed V and J ends, which lost 4 bases and 0 bases, there was a span of 11 bases. CDR3 size: 15 residues. CDR3 sequence (DNA): TGTGCCAGCAGCCCAGACGGAGTAGCCAAAAACATTCAGTACTTC. It codes for CASSPDGVAKNIQYF.

CDR3 in amino acids: CASSYYPFGDEQYF. The CDR3 DNA sequence: TGTGCCAGCAGTTACTATCCGTTTGGCGATGAGCAGTACTTC. The genes are TRBV6-6 and TRBJ2-5; D unclear. V shed 1 base and J shed 11 bases, with 17 bases lying between them. The germline V gene encodes CDR1 MNHNY and CDR2 SVGAGI (reference sequence). This CDR3 comprises 14 residues.

The rearrangement uses TRBV19 and TRBJ1-5; 9 bases align to TRBD1. CDR1 and CDR2 from the germline V gene are LNHDA and SQIVND (reference sequence). After removal of 5 bases from V and 7 bases from J, the junction contained 12 bases not matched to a gene. The CDR3 contains 16 residues. The CDR3 nucleotides are TGTGCCAGTAGTCTGTACCCGGGACAGGGACGGCAGCCCCAGCATTTT. Its protein product is CASSLYPGQGRQPQHF.

The chain couples TRBV7-2 to TRBJ1-2; TRBD1 might be the D (5 bases). Germline values: CDR1 SGHTA, CDR2 FQGNSA. V shed 5 bases and J shed 3 bases, with 16 bases lying between them. The CDR3 is 15 residues long. The CDR3 sequence: CASSAHARVDYGYTF. The CDR3 nucleotides are TGTGCCAGCAGCGCCCACGCCAGGGTAGACTATGGCTACACCTTC.

V is TRBV12-3 or TRBV12-4 and J is TRBJ1-3; tentative D call: TRBD1 (5 bases). The CDR3 covers 14 residues. Trimming pared 8 bases from V and 3 bases from J, leaving 14 bases between. The CDR3 sequence: CASLLGGYGNTIYF. CDR3 sequence (DNA): TGTGCCAGCCTCCTGGGGGGGTATGGAAACACCATATATTTT.

The V gene is TRBV12-3 or TRBV12-4, the J gene TRBJ1-2, with TRBD1 matching 8 bases. The CDR3 is 16 amino acids. J gave up 4 bases and V 2 bases, and 9 bases lay outside the gene matches. CDR3 loop: CASSLSRDRRTYGYTF. The CDR3 nucleotides read TGTGCCAGCAGTTTATCCAGGGACAGGAGAACCTATGGCTACACCTTC.

J is TRBJ2-1 and V is TRBV9; 12 bases fit TRBD2. The ends lost 4 bases at V and 8 bases at J; junction bases unmatched: 10. Germline V gene lookup returns CDR1 SGDLS and CDR2 YYNGEE. The CDR3 covers 16 residues. The CDR3 region is CASSSASGRVIYEQFF. In DNA form, the CDR3 reads TGTGCCAGCAGCTCTGCTAGCGGGAGGGTAATTTATGAGCAGTTCTTC.

CDR3: CASSLVPGGLTNYGYTF. CDR3 nucleotide sequence: TGTGCCAGCAGTTTAGTCCCAGGGGGGCTCACTAACTATGGCTACACCTTC. The chain links TRBV27 to TRBJ1-2; 7 bases match TRBD1. J gave up 0 bases and V 2 bases, and 9 bases lay outside the gene matches. This CDR3 spans 17 amino acids. Germline CDR1 MNHEY, CDR2 SMNVEV (reference sequence).

This clonotype showed up just a few times. For the CDR3, the DNA is TGTGCCAGCAACCCACGATGGGGGGAGGGAGCTTTCTTT. Residues: CASNPRWGEGAFF. This chain connects TRBV6-2 or TRBV6-3 to TRBJ1-1; D is perhaps TRBD1 (5 bases). V was trimmed by 7 bases and J by 10 bases, leaving 19 bases between them. Germline V lookup: CDR1 MNHEY, CDR2 SVGEGT. The CDR3 spans 13 residues.

The chain is built from TRBV29-1 and TRBJ2-4; the D gene could be TRBD1 or TRBD2 (6 bases each). Trimming removed 3 bases at V and 8 bases at J, with 14 bases between. Germline V CDR1 and CDR2: SQVTM, ANQGSEA. The CDR3 contains 13 residues. This CDR3 is CSVEDGGEYIQYF. CDR3 coding DNA: TGCAGCGTTGAGGACGGGGGCGAGTACATTCAGTACTTC.

J is TRBJ1-2 and V is TRBV20-1; the D gene is possibly TRBD1 (5 bases). The CDR3 is 13 residues long. Trimming removed 6 bases from V and 2 bases from J, with 13 bases in between. The germline CDR1 and CDR2 sequences are DFQATT and SNEGSKA (reference sequence). CDR3 amino acids: CSAKDKANYGYTF. CDR3 coding DNA: TGCAGTGCAAAGGACAAGGCCAACTATGGCTACACCTTC.

The rearrangement uses TRBV25-1 and TRBJ2-5; TRBD1 matches 8 bases. From germline, CDR1 is MGHDK and CDR2 SYGVNS. This CDR3 spans 14 amino acids. With 4 bases clipped from V and 1 base from J, the junction kept 2 bases outside the gene matches. The CDR3 DNA is TGTGCCAGCAGTGGGACAGGGATCCAAGAGACCCAGTACTTC. Protein sequence: CASSGTGIQETQYF.

This clonotype was picked up a small number of times. The chain joins TRBV20-1 to TRBJ2-1; a possible D gene is TRBD1 (5 bases). V lost 6 bases, J lost 2 bases, and 20 bases lay in between. CDR3 length: 16 amino acids. Germline V CDR1 and CDR2: DFQATT, SNEGSKA (reference sequence). The CDR3 DNA follows: TGCAGTGCCGTAGGGGCTATAGGGGTCGCCTACAATGAGCAGTTCTTC. Protein product: CSAVGAIGVAYNEQFF.

The chain links TRBV6-1 to TRBJ2-6, with TRBD1 matching 7 bases. Unmatched junction bases numbered 10, after V lost 8 bases and J lost 0 bases. There are 17 residues in the CDR3. The germline gives CDR1 MNHNS, CDR2 SASEGT. This CDR3 is CASRSGTAYSGANVLTF. CDR3 DNA: TGTGCCAGCCGATCCGGGACAGCCTACTCTGGGGCCAACGTCCTGACTTTC.

Written as DNA, the CDR3 is TGCGCCAGCAGCCAGGAGCCTCGGGATCAAGAGACCCAGTACTTC. Its translation is CASSQEPRDQETQYF. The gene calls are TRBV4-1 and TRBJ2-5, with D perhaps matching TRBD2 (5 bases). V shed 3 bases and J shed 2 bases, with 13 bases lying between them. CDR1 is MGHRA, CDR2 YSYEKL, per germline. The CDR3 is made up of 15 amino acids.

The chain carries TRBV4-1 and TRBJ2-3, with 8 bases that match TRBD2. There are 17 residues in the CDR3. Germline CDR1 reads MGHRA; CDR2 reads YSYEKL. V dropped 1 base and J dropped 2; count of bases not matched to a gene: 8. The CDR3: CASSQAGLGPYTDTQYF. The CDR3 region has the DNA TGCGCCAGCAGCCAAGCGGGACTAGGACCCTACACAGATACGCAGTATTTT.

Details on this clonotype: A much more abundant neighbour one base away suggests this may be a read error. The CDR3 region is CASSPSGLAGDGAIDEQYF. The CDR3 DNA sequence: TGCGCCAGCAGCCCCTCCGGACTAGCGGGAGACGGGGCAATAGATGAGCAGTACTTC. This chain joins TRBV4-3 and TRBJ2-5; 13 bases line up with TRBD2. The J segment lost 11 bases and the V segment lost 4 bases, leaving 22 bases of the junction unmatched. CDR3 length: 19 residues. The V gene's germline CDR1 is LGHNA and CDR2 YSLEER.

This clonotype has more than one count but fewer than ten. This chain uses TRBV20-1 with TRBJ1-2; possible D gene TRBD1, 6 bases. CDR1 and CDR2 (germline): DFQATT, SNEGSKA (reference sequence). This CDR3 is built from 13 residues. The V gene lost 3 bases and the J gene lost 4 bases, with 12 bases spanning the gap. CDR3 nucleotides: TGCAGTGCTAGTTACAGGGTCGGCTATGGCTACACCTTC. Translated, it gives CSASYRVGYGYTF.

This chain connects TRBV27 to TRBJ2-2, with 7 bases identical to TRBD1. V shed 2 bases, J shed 3 bases, and the junction held 0 bases outside the gene matches. The CDR3 is made up of 14 amino acids. Per germline, CDR1 MNHEY and CDR2 SMNVEV (reference sequence). The DNA for the CDR3 is TGTGCCAGCAGTTTAACAGGGGACACCGGGGAGCTGTTTTTT. Protein product: CASSLTGDTGELFF.

The sample holds a few counts of this clonotype. The J gene is TRBJ1-1, the V gene TRBV4-3, with D tentatively TRBD1 (5 bases). Trimming stripped 3 bases from V and 4 bases from J, with 21 bases between. Germline loops: CDR1 LGHNA, CDR2 YSLEER. CDR3 length: 17 amino acids. The CDR3 bases are TGCGCCAGCAGCCAGGCAGGGAACCGCGGCAGACGCACTGAAGCTTTCTTT. It yields the protein CASSQAGNRGRRTEAFF.

This clonotype has more than one count but fewer than ten. The chain combines TRBV7-9 with TRBJ1-5, with D perhaps matching TRBD1 (5 bases). The CDR3 has 18 amino acids. The V gene lost 1 base and the J gene lost 0 bases, with 16 bases spanning the gap. The germline CDR1 and CDR2 sequences are SEHNR and FQNEAQ (reference sequence). CDR3 in amino acids: CASSLELGDLNSNQPQHF. CDR3 nucleotide sequence: TGTGCCAGCAGCTTAGAATTAGGGGACCTAAATAGCAATCAGCCCCAGCATTTT.

The V call is TRBV20-1, the J call TRBJ2-7; tentatively, D is TRBD2 (6 bases). Germline-derived CDR1 and CDR2 are DFQATT and SNEGSKA (reference sequence). The germline V and J ends were trimmed by 0 bases and 7 bases, with 16 bases remaining between them. This CDR3 region has 14 residues. The CDR3 loop reads CSARETTSRFEQYF. CDR3 DNA sequence: TGCAGTGCTAGAGAAACTACTAGCCGCTTTGAGCAGTACTTC.

This sequence joins TRBV20-1 and TRBJ2-1; D tentatively reads TRBD1 or TRBD2 (6 bases each). The V and J ends lost 6 bases and 6 bases respectively, with 24 bases between them. The CDR3 consists of 16 residues. The germline CDR1 and CDR2 sequences are DFQATT and SNEGSKA (reference sequence). The CDR3 reads CSAQGRRGAPINEQFF. For the CDR3, the DNA is TGCAGTGCCCAGGGAAGGAGGGGGGCTCCTATCAATGAGCAGTTCTTC.